A single sample gave rise to the 27 T cell receptor beta chains below, sequenced in a study of human T cells and chemical hapten exposure. The time point: patch test 1, 2 weeks after DPC sensitization. Treatment here: therapeutic diphenylcyclopropenone sensitization with weekly scalp DPC. Total RNA was isolated from whole blood that had not been fractionated. TCRdb redid the calling of the RACE reads with MiXCR, one entry per CDR3 protein. This sample has 42,000 or so distinct CDR3 sequences, with under 5% found just once. Sequenced here: whole blood, sampled in connection with sensitization to the hapten diphenylcyclopropenone (DPC). All receptors derive from a man between 50 and 59 years old with alopecia areata. Some clones in this sample may be carry-over from other donors' samples.

This clonotype has at least ten counts. The J gene is TRBJ1-4, the V gene TRBV4-2; D may be TRBD1 (6 bases). Germline V gives CDR1 LGHNA, CDR2 YNFKEQ. CDR3 size: 15 residues. V was clipped by 8 bases and J by 7 bases, with 20 bases between them. The CDR3 DNA is TGTGCCAGCGGGGAAGCCCACAGGGATTCTGAAAAACTGTTTTTT. Its protein is CASGEAHRDSEKLFF.

This clonotype showed up many times. This chain uses TRBV6-6 with TRBJ2-7, with 10 positions matching TRBD2. Germline CDR1 is MNHNY and CDR2 is SVGAGI (reference sequence). The CDR3 is 14 amino acids. Trimming at V came to 4 bases and at J to 0 bases, leaving 0 bases not matched to a gene. The DNA for the CDR3 is TGTGCCAGCAGTTCTAGCGGGAGCTCCTACGAGCAGTACTTC. As protein: CASSSSGSSYEQYF.

This clonotype was seen ten or more times. J is TRBJ2-7 and V is TRBV18, with 10 positions matching TRBD1. Trimming removed 2 bases from V and 6 bases from J; junction bases left unmatched: 13. Germline lookup yields CDR1 KGHSH and CDR2 LQKENI. The CDR3 is 17 amino acids. Written as DNA, the CDR3 is TGTGCCAGCTCACCAGTTGGAGACAGGGGGCATGCCCGCGAGCAGTACTTC. Protein sequence: CASSPVGDRGHAREQYF.

The rearrangement uses TRBV3-1 and TRBJ1-2; unclear D gene. V shed 0 bases and J shed 4 bases, with 12 bases lying between them. This CDR3 region has 15 residues. Germline values: CDR1 LGHDT, CDR2 YNNKEL (reference sequence). CDR3 residues: CASSQDSRPGYGYTF. In DNA form, the CDR3 reads TGTGCCAGCAGCCAAGATTCAAGACCGGGCTATGGCTACACCTTC. Combining the CDR3 with reference TRBV3-1 and TRBJ1-2 gives the whole variable domain DTAVSQTPKYLVTQMGNDKSIKCEQNLGHDTMYWYKQDSKKFLKIMFSYNNKELIINETVPNRFSPKSPDKAHLNLHINSLELGDSAVYFCASSQDSRPGYGYTFGSGTRLTVV.

This clonotype was seen ten or more times. The chain couples TRBV10-3 to TRBJ2-5; D remains ambiguous. Germline V gene data show CDR1 as ENHRY and CDR2 as SYGVKD. The CDR3 totals 14 residues. V was cut by 0 bases and J by 3 bases, with 8 bases left in between. The CDR3 is CAISESGREETQYF. The CDR3 DNA reads as TGTGCCATCAGTGAGTCGGGTAGGGAAGAGACCCAGTACTTC.

The CDR3 sequence is CASNIGLAGVYEQYF. CDR3 DNA: TGTGCCAGCAACATAGGCCTAGCGGGAGTCTACGAGCAGTACTTC. This rearrangement joins TRBV6-2 or TRBV6-3 to TRBJ2-7, with 10 nucleotides matching TRBD2. Trimming removed 7 bases from V and 3 bases from J; junction bases left unmatched: 9. The CDR3 is 15 amino acids. Germline assignment: CDR1 MNHEY and CDR2 SVGEGT.

This clonotype was detected many times. V and J are TRBV12-3 or TRBV12-4 and TRBJ2-3; 10 bases fit TRBD2. The V segment lost 5 bases and the J segment 6 bases; nucleotides outside the gene matches: 5. This CDR3 has 14 amino acids. The DNA of the CDR3 is TGTGCCAGCAGTCCCTCGGGACTAGCGGATACGCAGTATTTT. It encodes CASSPSGLADTQYF.

The chain employs TRBV6-1 and TRBJ1-1; weak D call: TRBD1 (6 bases). The CDR3 runs to 14 residues. The germline V gene encodes CDR1 MNHNS and CDR2 SASEGT. The V gene lost 4 bases and the J gene lost 3 bases, with 12 bases spanning the gap. CDR3 coding DNA: TGTGCCAGCAGTGTGGGGGGGGCGGACACTGAAGCTTTCTTT. This codes for CASSVGGADTEAFF.

This clonotype has a count of ten or more. This chain joins TRBV6-2 or TRBV6-3 and TRBJ1-1; TRBD1 matches at 7 bases. The trim removed 5 bases at V and 0 bases at J, leaving 6 bases unmatched. The germline V gene has CDR1 MNHEY and CDR2 SVGEGT. CDR3 length equals 15 residues. For the CDR3, the DNA is TGTGCCAGCAGTAATCGCGGGACAGTGAACACTGAAGCTTTCTTT. Translated, it gives CASSNRGTVNTEAFF.

This clonotype was counted ten times or more. The DNA of the CDR3 is TGTGCCACCGCCAATGGGTATTCACCCCTCCACTTT. Its protein product is CATANGYSPLHF. The chain employs TRBV24-1 and TRBJ1-6; D is ambiguous. The germline gives CDR1 KGHDR, CDR2 SFDVKD. The CDR3 is made up of 12 amino acids. Trimming stripped 9 bases from V and 8 bases from J, with 10 bases between.

This clonotype was detected many times. J is TRBJ2-5 and V is TRBV5-1; D may correspond to TRBD1 or TRBD2 (5 bases each). Trimming took 2 bases from V and 2 from J, leaving 10 bases between them. The CDR3 has 14 residues. Looked up from germline, CDR1 is SGHRS and CDR2 is YFSETQ. DNA for the CDR3: TGCGCCAGCAGCTTCGGGACGGCGCAAGAGACCCAGTACTTC. Its translation is CASSFGTAQETQYF.

There are many counts of this clonotype. The chain links TRBV7-2 to TRBJ1-1, with D possibly being TRBD1 (6 bases). Germline CDR1 and CDR2: SGHTA and FQGNSA. Trimming stripped 5 bases from V and 10 bases from J, with 14 bases between. The CDR3 runs to 12 residues. The CDR3 loop reads CASSPQGEGAFF. For the CDR3, the DNA is TGTGCCAGCAGCCCACAGGGAGAAGGAGCTTTCTTT.

Only a few counts were recorded for this clonotype. V usage is TRBV30 and J usage is TRBJ1-5, with D possibly being TRBD1 (5 bases). This CDR3 is 13 amino acids long. The germline gives CDR1 GTSNPN, CDR2 SVGIG (reference sequence). Trimming shortened V by 1 base and J by 7 bases, and 11 bases separated the two germline ends. The CDR3 spells CAWSGRRDQPQHF. CDR3 nucleotides: TGTGCCTGGAGTGGAAGGCGGGACCAGCCCCAGCATTTT.

This clonotype was counted ten times or more. J is TRBJ2-6 and V is TRBV4-1, with 7 bases aligning to TRBD1. Germline loops: CDR1 MGHRA, CDR2 YSYEKL. J gave up 1 base and V 2 bases, and 5 bases lay outside the gene matches. The CDR3 covers 17 residues. The DNA for the CDR3 is TGCGCCAGCAGCCAAACACCGACAGGGTCTGGGGCCAACGTCCTGACTTTC. Its protein product is CASSQTPTGSGANVLTF.

This clonotype was recorded many times. The rearrangement joins TRBV6-4 to TRBJ1-5; D is unclear. The length of the CDR3 is 13 residues. Trimming took off 4 bases at V and 0 bases at J, with 4 bases between the two ends. Looked up from germline, CDR1 is MRHNA and CDR2 is SNTAGT. The CDR3: CASSGDSNQPQHF. DNA for the CDR3: TGTGCCAGCAGTGGGGATAGCAATCAGCCCCAGCATTTT.

This clonotype was counted at least ten times. The rearrangement uses TRBV6-5 and TRBJ1-6; 7 bases line up with TRBD1. Germline V gives CDR1 MNHEY, CDR2 SVGAGI. V shed 6 bases, J shed 7 bases, and the junction held 3 bases outside the gene matches. The CDR3 extends over 13 amino acids. CDR3 region: CASSTGVNSPLHF. The CDR3 nucleotides read TGTGCCAGCAGCACAGGGGTCAATTCACCCCTCCACTTT.

This clonotype came up many times. The rearrangement links TRBV7-8 to TRBJ2-5, with TRBD2 identical over 8 bases. The trim removed 2 bases at V and 1 base at J, leaving 0 bases unmatched. Germline V CDR1 and CDR2: SGHVS, FQNEAQ. The CDR3 has 14 amino acids. The DNA of the CDR3 is TGTGCCAGCAGCTTACGGGAGGGCCAAGAGACCCAGTACTTC. It is translated as CASSLREGQETQYF. The variable domain in full, with the rest retrieved from reference TRBV7-8 and TRBJ2-5, is GAGVSQSPRYKVAKRGQDVALRCDPISGHVSLFWYQQALGQGPEFLTYFQNEAQLDKSGLPSDRFFAERPEGSVSTLKIQRTQQEDSAVYLCASSLREGQETQYFGPGTRLLVL.

This clonotype was recorded many times. The chain combines TRBV7-2 with TRBJ2-3; 8 bases align to TRBD2. The germline V gene has CDR1 SGHTA and CDR2 FQGNSA. There are 16 residues in the CDR3. After removal of 0 bases from V and 3 bases from J, the junction contained 5 bases not matched to a gene. This CDR3 is CASSLAATSGTDTQYF. CDR3 nucleotide sequence: TGTGCCAGCAGCTTAGCGGCCACTAGCGGAACAGATACGCAGTATTTT.

This clonotype was counted ten times or more. This rearrangement joins TRBV2 to TRBJ1-1; perhaps TRBD1 as D (5 bases). The germline V gene encodes CDR1 SNHLY and CDR2 FYNNEI. The CDR3 has 12 residues. V was pared by 6 bases and J by 7 bases, with 12 bases between. CDR3 sequence (DNA): TGTGCCAGCAGACAGGTTTCGTATGAAGCTTTCTTT. Its translation: CASRQVSYEAFF.

Ten or more counts support this clonotype. The chain has TRBV4-2 and TRBJ1-2; 7 bases agree with TRBD1. The CDR3 loop spans 13 amino acids. Trimming cost V 6 bases and J 5 bases; bases outside gene matches: 6. Germline CDR1 reads LGHNA; CDR2 reads YNFKEQ. CDR3 sequence (DNA): TGTGCCAGCAGTTCCGGGACAGATTATGGCTACACCTTC. This codes for CASSSGTDYGYTF.

This clonotype was seen repeatedly, ten times or more. The chain uses TRBV5-1 and TRBJ2-1, with 10 bases aligning to TRBD2. The CDR3 length is 16 residues. Trimming cost V 3 bases and J 6 bases; bases outside gene matches: 9. Germline values: CDR1 SGHRS, CDR2 YFSETQ. CDR3 DNA sequence: TGCGCCAGCAGCTCCCCAGCGGGAGGGCTGAGCAATGAGCAGTTCTTC. Its protein is CASSSPAGGLSNEQFF.

In this sample, this clonotype turned up many times. The V and J genes are TRBV10-3 and TRBJ2-3; 7 nucleotides align to TRBD2. Germline V lookup: CDR1 ENHRY, CDR2 SYGVKD. CDR3 length: 15 residues. V lost 2 bases to trimming and J lost 1 base; unmatched junction nucleotides: 3. CDR3 protein: CAISERGGGTDTQYF. CDR3 DNA: TGTGCCATCAGTGAGCGCGGGGGAGGCACAGATACGCAGTATTTT.

The table lists this clonotype with many counts. V usage is TRBV29-1 and J usage is TRBJ1-5; unclear D gene. This CDR3 contains 17 residues. Germline CDR1 reads SQVTM; CDR2 reads ANQGSEA. Trimming removed 4 bases from V and 0 bases from J, with 19 bases in between. The CDR3 here is CSVVGAGDSLSNQPQHF. The CDR3 nucleotides are TGCAGCGTTGTAGGAGCCGGGGATTCCCTTAGCAATCAGCCCCAGCATTTT.

This clonotype occurred many times. The gene calls are TRBV20-1 and TRBJ2-7, with 7 bases that match TRBD1. The germline CDR1 and CDR2 sequences are DFQATT and SNEGSKA (reference sequence). Trimming cost V 8 bases and J 3 bases; bases outside gene matches: 1. This CDR3 region has 10 residues. CDR3 coding DNA: TGCAGTCGGACAGGCTACGAGCAGTACTTC. Its protein is CSRTGYEQYF.

A few counts support this clonotype. V and J are TRBV6-2 or TRBV6-3 and TRBJ2-7; D gene uncertain. The V end was cut by 0 bases, the J end by 12 bases, with 6 bases between. CDR1 is MNHEY and CDR2 is SVGEGT in the germline V gene. The CDR3 is 10 residues long. The CDR3 sequence: CASSYSIPYF. As DNA, the CDR3 is TGTGCCAGCAGTTACTCGATCCCGTACTTC.

At least ten counts were recorded for this clonotype. The chain couples TRBV30 to TRBJ2-7, with D perhaps TRBD1 (7 bases). There are 14 residues in the CDR3. Trimming left V 1 base short and J 5 bases short, with 15 bases between. CDR1 is GTSNPN and CDR2 is SVGIG in the germline V gene (reference sequence). CDR3 amino acids: CAWSGRQGGDEQYF. DNA of the CDR3: TGTGCCTGGAGTGGTAGGCAGGGGGGAGACGAGCAGTACTTC. The full variable domain, completed using reference TRBV30 and TRBJ2-7, is SQTIHQWPATLVQPVGSPLSLECTVEGTSNPNLYWYRQAAGRGLQLLFYSVGIGQISSEVPQNLSASRPQDRQFILSSKKLLLSDSGFYLCAWSGRQGGDEQYFGPGTRLTVT.

This clonotype was seen ten or more times. The V and J genes are TRBV7-6 and TRBJ1-1, with a weak D call TRBD1 (6 bases). Germline CDR1 reads SGHVS; CDR2 reads FNYEAQ. The CDR3 loop spans 17 amino acids. Between the trimmed V and J ends, which lost 1 base and 3 bases, there was a span of 18 bases. The CDR3 sequence is CASSLVTGRSPDTEAFF. The DNA for the CDR3 is TGTGCCAGCAGCTTAGTAACAGGGCGAAGTCCTGACACTGAAGCTTTCTTT.